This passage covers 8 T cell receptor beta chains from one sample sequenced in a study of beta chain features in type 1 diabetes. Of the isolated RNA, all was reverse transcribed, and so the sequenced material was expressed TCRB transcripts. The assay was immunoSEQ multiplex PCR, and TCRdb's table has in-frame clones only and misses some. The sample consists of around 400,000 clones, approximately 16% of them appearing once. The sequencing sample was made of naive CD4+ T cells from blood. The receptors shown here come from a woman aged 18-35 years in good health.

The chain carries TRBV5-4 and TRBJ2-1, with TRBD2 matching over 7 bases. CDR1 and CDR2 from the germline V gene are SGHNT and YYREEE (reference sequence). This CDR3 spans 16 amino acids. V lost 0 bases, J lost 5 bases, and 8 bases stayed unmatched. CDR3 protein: CASSLARPSGNNEQFF. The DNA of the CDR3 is TGTGCCAGCAGCTTGGCCCGGCCTAGCGGAAACAATGAGCAGTTCTTC. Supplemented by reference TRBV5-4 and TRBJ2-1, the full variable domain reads ETGVTQSPTHLIKTRGQQVTLRCSSQSGHNTVSWYQQALGQGPQFIFQYYREEENGRGNFPPRFSGLQFPNYSSELNVNALELDDSALYLCASSLARPSGNNEQFFGPGTRLTVL.

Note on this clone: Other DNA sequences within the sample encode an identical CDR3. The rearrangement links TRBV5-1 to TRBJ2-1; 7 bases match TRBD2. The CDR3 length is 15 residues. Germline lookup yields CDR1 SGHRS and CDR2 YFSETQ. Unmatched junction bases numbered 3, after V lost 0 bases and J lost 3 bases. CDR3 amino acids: CASSLVLADYNEQFF. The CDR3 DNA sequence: TGCGCCAGCAGCTTGGTTCTAGCGGACTACAATGAGCAGTTCTTC.

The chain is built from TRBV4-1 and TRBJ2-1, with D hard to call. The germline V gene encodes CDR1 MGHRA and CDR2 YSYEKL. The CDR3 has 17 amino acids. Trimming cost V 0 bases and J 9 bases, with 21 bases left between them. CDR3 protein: CASSQDLGTRIAIEQFF. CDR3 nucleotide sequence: TGCGCCAGCAGCCAAGATCTAGGCACGAGGATAGCCATTGAGCAGTTCTTC.

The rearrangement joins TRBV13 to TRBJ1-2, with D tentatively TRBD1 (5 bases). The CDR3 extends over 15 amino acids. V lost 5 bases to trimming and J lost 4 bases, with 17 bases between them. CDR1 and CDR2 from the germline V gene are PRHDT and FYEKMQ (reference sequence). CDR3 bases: TGTGCCAGCAGCCCCGGGACTGCCCTGTCCTATGGCTACACCTTC. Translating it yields CASSPGTALSYGYTF.

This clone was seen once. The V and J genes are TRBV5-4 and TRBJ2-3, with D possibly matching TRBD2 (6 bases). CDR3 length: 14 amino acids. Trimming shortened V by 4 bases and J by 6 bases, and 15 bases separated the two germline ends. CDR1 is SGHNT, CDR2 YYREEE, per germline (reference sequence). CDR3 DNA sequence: TGTGCCAGCAGCCGACGTGTACGGGAGGATACGCAGTATTTT. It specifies CASSRRVREDTQYF.

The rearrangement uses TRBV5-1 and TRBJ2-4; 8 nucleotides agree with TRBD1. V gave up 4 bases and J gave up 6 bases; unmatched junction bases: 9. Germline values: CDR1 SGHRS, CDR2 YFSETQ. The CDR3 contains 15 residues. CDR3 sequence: CASSTGTGWGNIQYF. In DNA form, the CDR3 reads TGCGCCAGCAGCACGGGGACAGGTTGGGGAAACATTCAGTACTTC.

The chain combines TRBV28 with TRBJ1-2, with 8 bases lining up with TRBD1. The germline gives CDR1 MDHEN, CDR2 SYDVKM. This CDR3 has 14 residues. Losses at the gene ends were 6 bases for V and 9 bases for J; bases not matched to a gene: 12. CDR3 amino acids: CASRVDRVEQSYTF. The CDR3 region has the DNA TGTGCCAGCAGGGTGGACAGGGTGGAGCAGAGCTACACCTTC.

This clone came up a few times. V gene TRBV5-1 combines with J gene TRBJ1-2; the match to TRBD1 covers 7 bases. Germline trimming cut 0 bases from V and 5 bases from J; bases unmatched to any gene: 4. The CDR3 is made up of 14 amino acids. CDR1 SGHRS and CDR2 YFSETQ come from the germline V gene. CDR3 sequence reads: CASSLESGGYGYTF. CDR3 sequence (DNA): TGCGCCAGCAGCTTGGAGTCAGGGGGGTATGGCTACACCTTC.